This T cell receptor (beta chain) was identified during a study of T-cell reconstitution after alpha-beta-depleted transplantation in children. The study's findings and limits: Reported findings indicate that, about two months after transplant, alpha-beta T cells came from several hundred expanded clones, which were derived from non-depleted graft cells. Counts and diversity of T cells one year after transplant came mostly from newly produced T cells. In some patients, recipient T cells and intrathymic progenitors surviving conditioning explained high day-60 diversity.

This sample's TCRbeta library carried unique molecular identifier barcodes. One entry per CDR3 protein, called by TCRdb with MiXCR from the PCR reads. The sample consists of approximately 250,000 distinct CDR3 sequences, roughly 23% of them appearing once. Regarding this clonotype: The antigen is undetermined.

Germline V gene data show CDR1 as KGHDR and CDR2 as SFDVKD. The junction had 7 bases not matched to a gene; V was cut back by 3 bases and J by 0 bases. The CDR3 runs 20 residues. The material sequenced was PBMCs, taken before TCRalphabeta/CD19-depleted stem cell transplant. V is TRBV24-1 and J is TRBJ2-1; 16 bases match TRBD2. This clonotype was sampled from a girl aged 2-10 years with Fanconi anemia, due to receive a stem cell transplant. CDR3 region: CATSDVPGLAGGSSYNEQFF. In DNA, the CDR3 is TGTGCCACCAGTGATGTACCGGGACTAGCGGGAGGGTCCTCCTACAATGAGCAGTTCTTC.